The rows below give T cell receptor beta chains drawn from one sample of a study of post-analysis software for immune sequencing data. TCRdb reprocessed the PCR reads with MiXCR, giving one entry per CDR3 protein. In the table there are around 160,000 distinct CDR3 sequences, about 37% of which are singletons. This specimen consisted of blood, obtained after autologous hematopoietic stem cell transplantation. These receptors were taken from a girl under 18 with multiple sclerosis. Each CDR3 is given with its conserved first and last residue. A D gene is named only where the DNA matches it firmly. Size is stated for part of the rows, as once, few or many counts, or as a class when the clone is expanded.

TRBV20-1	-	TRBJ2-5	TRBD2	TGCAGTGCTAATCCGGGACTAGCGGACCAAGAGACCCAGTACTTC	CSANPGLADQETQYF
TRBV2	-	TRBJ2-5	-	TGTGCCAGCAGTGAAGCGCGGGACTCGCAGTACTTC	CASSEARDSQYF
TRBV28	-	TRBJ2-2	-	TGTGCCAGCAGTTTCAAGCCGAACACCGGGGAGCTGTTTTTT	CASSFKPNTGELFF
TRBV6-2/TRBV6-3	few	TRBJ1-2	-	TGTGCCAGTCGGGACGCTGGCTACACCTTC	CASRDAGYTF
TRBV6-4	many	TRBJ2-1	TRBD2	TGTGCCAGCAGTCCCCTAGCGGGAGACTACAATGAGCAGTTCTTC	CASSPLAGDYNEQFF
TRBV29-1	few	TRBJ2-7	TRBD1	TGCAGCGTTGAAGATCCGGGACAGGGGGCCCACTACGAGCAGTACTTC	CSVEDPGQGAHYEQYF
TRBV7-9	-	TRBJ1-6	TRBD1	TGTGCCAGCAGCTACCGGACAGGCTATAATTCACCCCTCCACTTT	CASSYRTGYNSPLHF
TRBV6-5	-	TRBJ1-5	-	TGTGCCAGCAGTTACGGGCAGAATCAGCCCCAGCATTTT	CASSYGQNQPQHF
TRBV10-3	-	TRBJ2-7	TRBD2	TGTGCCATCAGTACTACAACTAGCGGGAGCTCCTACGAGCAGTACTTC	CAISTTTSGSSYEQYF
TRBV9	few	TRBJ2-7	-	TGTGCCAGCAGCGTAGGGGCAGGGAAGGACGAGCAGTACTTC	CASSVGAGKDEQYF
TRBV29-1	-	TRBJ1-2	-	TGCAGCGTTCATCGGTCCGCGGGGACTGGCTACACCTTC	CSVHRSAGTGYTF
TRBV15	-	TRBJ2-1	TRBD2	TGTGCCACCAGCAGAGAGGTGGAAGGCCTAGCGGAGTACAATGAGCAGTTCTTC	CATSREVEGLAEYNEQFF
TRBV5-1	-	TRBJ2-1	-	TGCGCCAGCAGCTGGGCCCAAGTGTACAATGAGCAGTTCTTC	CASSWAQVYNEQFF
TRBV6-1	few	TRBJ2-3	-	TGTGCCAGCAGTCGGGCCGGGGACTTTTATAGGACAGATACGCAGTATTTT	CASSRAGDFYRTDTQYF
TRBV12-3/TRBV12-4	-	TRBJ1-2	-	TGTGCCAGCAGTTCCCAGGGGATCGACGGCTACACCTTC	CASSSQGIDGYTF
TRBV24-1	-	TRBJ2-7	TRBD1	TGTGCCACCAGTGACACCTACACAGGGGACGAGCAGTACTTC	CATSDTYTGDEQYF
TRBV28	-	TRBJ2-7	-	TGTGCCAGCAGCCTCGGGTGGGCAGGCTTCTCCTACGAGCAGTACTTC	CASSLGWAGFSYEQYF
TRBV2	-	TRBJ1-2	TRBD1	TGTGCCAGCAGTTCGACAGGGGAGGTTACTAGCTATGGCTACACCTTC	CASSSTGEVTSYGYTF
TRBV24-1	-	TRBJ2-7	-	TGTGCCACCAGCGAAAGAGACCCAAAAAAAGGCTACGAGCAGTACTTC	CATSERDPKKGYEQYF
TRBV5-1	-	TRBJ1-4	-	TGCGCCAGCAGCTTCTGGGGGGCTGGAGAAAAACTGTTTTTT	CASSFWGAGEKLFF
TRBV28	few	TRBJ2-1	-	TGTGCCAGCAGTACCACCCTAGGGGATGAGCAGTTCTTC	CASSTTLGDEQFF
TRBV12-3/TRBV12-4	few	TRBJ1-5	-	TGTGCCAGCAGTTTCGCTGGAGGCGGCAATCAGCCCCAGCATTTT	CASSFAGGGNQPQHF
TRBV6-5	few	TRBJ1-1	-	TGTGCCAGCAGGTCTCAGGGACGGCCGAACACTGAAGCTTTCTTT	CASRSQGRPNTEAFF
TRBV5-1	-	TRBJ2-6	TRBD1	TGCGCCAGCAGCTGGGGACAGGGGGCTTCCCGGGCCAACGTCCTGACTTTC	CASSWGQGASRANVLTF
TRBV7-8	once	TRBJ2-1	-	TGTGCCAGCAGCTTAGGGGACTCCAATGAGCAGTTCTTC	CASSLGDSNEQFF
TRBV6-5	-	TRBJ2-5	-	TGTGCCAGCAGGACTGGGATCCAAGAGACCCAGTACTTC	CASRTGIQETQYF
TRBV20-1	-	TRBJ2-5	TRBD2	TGCAGTGCTAGAGATGATCCGACTAGCGGGAGGGCCTTGTCGGAGACCCAGTACTTC	CSARDDPTSGRALSETQYF
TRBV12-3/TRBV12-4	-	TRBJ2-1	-	TGTGCCAGCAGTTTAGGCTTGAAGGGGTACAATGAGCAGTTCTTC	CASSLGLKGYNEQFF
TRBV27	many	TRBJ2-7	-	TGTGCCAGCAGTTTAGGATCTAGTCCCCGCGAGCAGTACTTC	CASSLGSSPREQYF
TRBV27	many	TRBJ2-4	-	TGTGCCAGCAGTGCCCTAGCCAAAAACATTCAGTACTTC	CASSALAKNIQYF
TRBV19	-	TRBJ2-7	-	TGTGCCAGTAGTATAGGGGGTCTTCAGTACTTC	CASSIGGLQYF
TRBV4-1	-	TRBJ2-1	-	TGCGCCAGCAGCCAAGAAACCCGGGCCCCCCCTGGAGATGAGCAGTTCTTC	CASSQETRAPPGDEQFF
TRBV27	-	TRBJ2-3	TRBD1	TGTGCCAGCAGTAGGACAGGGTGGACAGATACGCAGTATTTT	CASSRTGWTDTQYF
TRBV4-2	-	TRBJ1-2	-	TGTGCCAGCAGCCAAGATGCAATCCCCAATGGCTACACCTTC	CASSQDAIPNGYTF
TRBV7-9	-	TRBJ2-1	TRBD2	TGTGCCAGCAGCTTAGAGGCGACTAGCGGATACAATGAGCAGTTCTTC	CASSLEATSGYNEQFF
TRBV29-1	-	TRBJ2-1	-	TGCAGCGTTGAGGGTGGGAGTTTATCGAATGAGCAGTTCTTC	CSVEGGSLSNEQFF
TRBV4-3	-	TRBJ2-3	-	TGCGCCAGCAGCCAAGACCGGAGCACAGATACGCAGTATTTT	CASSQDRSTDTQYF
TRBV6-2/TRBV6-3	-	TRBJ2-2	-	TGTGCCAGTAAAAGGGGTACGGTTGGAGCGGTGAACACCGGGGAGCTGTTTTTT	CASKRGTVGAVNTGELFF
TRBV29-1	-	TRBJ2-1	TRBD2	TGCAGCGTTGGGACTAGCGGATCCTCCTACAATGAGCAGTTCTTC	CSVGTSGSSYNEQFF
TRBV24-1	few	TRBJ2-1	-	TGTGCCACCTCGGGCAACTCCTACAATGAGCAGTTCTTC	CATSGNSYNEQFF
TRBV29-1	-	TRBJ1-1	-	TGCAGCATCCGGCGGACGGGGGCTCGGGGCACTGAAGCTTTCTTT	CSIRRTGARGTEAFF
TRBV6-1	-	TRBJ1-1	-	TGTGCCAGCAGGGACCAGAGCAGCGGGGGAACTGAAGCTTTCTTT	CASRDQSSGGTEAFF
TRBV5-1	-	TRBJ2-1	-	TGCGCCAGCAGCTTGGAACCTAACTTGAATGAGCAGTTCTTC	CASSLEPNLNEQFF
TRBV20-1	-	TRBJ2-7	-	TGCAGTGCCCGTTTGAAGAGCTCCTACGAGCAGTACTTC	CSARLKSSYEQYF
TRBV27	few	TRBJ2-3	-	TGTGCCAGCACTCGTGCGGGCACAGATACGCAGTATTTT	CASTRAGTDTQYF
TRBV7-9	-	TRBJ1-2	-	TGTGCCAGCAGCTTAGAGTCAGGATATGGCTACATCTTC	CASSLESGYGYIF
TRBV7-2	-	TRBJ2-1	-	TGTGCCAGCAGCTTAACCCGTTGGGAGCAGTTCTTC	CASSLTRWEQFF
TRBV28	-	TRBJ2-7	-	TGTGCCAGCAGTTTTCGGGGAATGGGCTACGAGCAGTACTTC	CASSFRGMGYEQYF
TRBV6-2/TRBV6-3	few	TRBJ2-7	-	TGTGCCAGCAGTTACTCGAAATTTGGGAACTCCCTCTACGAGCAGTACTTC	CASSYSKFGNSLYEQYF
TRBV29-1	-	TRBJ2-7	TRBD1	TGCAGCGTTGAACGGACAGGGGCTAACAGCGAGCAGTACTTC	CSVERTGANSEQYF
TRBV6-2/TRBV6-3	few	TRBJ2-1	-	TGTGCCAGCAGTCAGGAGGGCAATGAGCAGTTCTTC	CASSQEGNEQFF